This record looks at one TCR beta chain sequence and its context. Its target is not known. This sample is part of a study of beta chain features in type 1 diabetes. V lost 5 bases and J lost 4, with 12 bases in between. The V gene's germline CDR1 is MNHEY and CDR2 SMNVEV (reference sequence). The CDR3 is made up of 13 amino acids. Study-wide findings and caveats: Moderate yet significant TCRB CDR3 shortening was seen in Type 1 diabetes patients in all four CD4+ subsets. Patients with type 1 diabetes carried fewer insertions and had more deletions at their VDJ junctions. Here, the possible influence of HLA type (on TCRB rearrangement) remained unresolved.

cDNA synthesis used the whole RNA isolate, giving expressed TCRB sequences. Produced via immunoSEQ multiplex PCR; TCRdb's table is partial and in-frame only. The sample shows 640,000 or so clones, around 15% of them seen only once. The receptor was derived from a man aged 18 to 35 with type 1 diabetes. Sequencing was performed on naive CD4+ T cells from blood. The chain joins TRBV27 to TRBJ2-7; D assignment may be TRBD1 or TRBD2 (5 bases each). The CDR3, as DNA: TGTGCCAGCAGTCCGCCGGGACCGTACGAGCAGTACTTC. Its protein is CASSPPGPYEQYF.